This is a list of T cell receptor beta chains from one sample in a study of blood T cell repertoires in COVID-19. This table comes from immunoSEQ multiplex PCR, and its TCRdb copy is limited to in-frame clones, with some not included. The sample has more than 200,000 clones; around nine tenths are singletons. Sequencing was done on a sample of PBMCs or T cells enriched from blood (not recorded which). All receptors derive from a woman aged 45-65 years who had recovered from COVID-19. Both conserved end residues are part of each CDR3. Fields, in order: J gene, clone size, V gene, D gene, CDR3 DNA, CDR3 protein. D genes are given only for firm matches. Clone size, where shown, is once, few, many, or a class for clones that have expanded.

>TRBJ2-3|NA|TRBV27|NA
TGTGCCAGCAGCCCTACGCATGCCACAGATACGCAGTATTTT
CASSPTHATDTQYF
>TRBJ2-7|NA|TRBV5-1|TRBD2
TGCGCCAGCAGCTTCTTAGCGGGAGTGTCCTACGAGCAGTACTTC
CASSFLAGVSYEQYF
>TRBJ2-1|NA|TRBV6-1|TRBD2
TGTGCCAGCAGTGGCAAACTAGCGGGAGCATACAATGAGCAGTTCTTC
CASSGKLAGAYNEQFF
>TRBJ1-5|NA|TRBV7-8|NA
TGTGCCAGCAGCTTAGCGATACAGAATCAGCCCCAGCATTTT
CASSLAIQNQPQHF
>TRBJ1-1|NA|TRBV7-2|TRBD1
TGTGCCAGCAGGCGGGACAGGGGCCTCACTGAAGCTTTCTTT
CASRRDRGLTEAFF
>TRBJ1-5|NA|TRBV28|NA
TGTGCCAGCAGTTTATTGTCCGGGAACCATCAGCCCCAGCATTTT
CASSLLSGNHQPQHF
>TRBJ2-1|NA|TRBV7-2|NA
TGTGCCAGCAGCAAGGACAGGGGGCCTAGCGGGAGCCATGAGCAGTTCTTC
CASSKDRGPSGSHEQFF
>TRBJ1-2|NA|TRBV7-9|NA
TGTGCCAGCAATGGAGGGGCAAACTATGGCTACACCTTC
CASNGGANYGYTF
>TRBJ2-7|NA|TRBV20-1|NA
TGCAGTGCTAGAAAAGAGAACGAGCAGTACTTC
CSARKENEQYF
>TRBJ1-6|NA|TRBV5-5|TRBD1
TGTGCCAGCAGCTTGGGAAGACAGGGGGAGAATTCACCCCTCCACTTT
CASSLGRQGENSPLHF
>TRBJ2-3|NA|TRBV29-1|NA
TGCAGCGTTGAGGAGGAGCCCGGCACAGATACGCAGTATTTT
CSVEEEPGTDTQYF
>TRBJ2-6|NA|TRBV10-3|TRBD2
TGTGCCACCGCCGGGACTAGCGGGGCGGGTGGGGCCAACGTCCTGACTTTC
CATAGTSGAGGANVLTF
>TRBJ1-4|NA|TRBV5-1|NA
TGCGCCAGCAGCTTGACGCCGATGGAAGGAGTCGAAAAACTGTTTTTT
CASSLTPMEGVEKLFF
>TRBJ1-4|few|TRBV10-1|NA
TGCGCCAGCACCCCCTCGCTCGGGGGGAAGAATGAAAAACTGTTTTTT
CASTPSLGGKNEKLFF
>TRBJ2-2|NA|TRBV15|TRBD1
TGTGCCACCAGCAGAAGAATAGCCGGGACAGGGGGCGACACCGGGGAGCTGTTTTTT
CATSRRIAGTGGDTGELFF
>TRBJ2-7|NA|TRBV7-6|TRBD2
TGTGCCAGCAGCTACAGCAGGGAGGGAGGATACGAGCAGTACTTC
CASSYSREGGYEQYF